The T cell receptor (gamma chain) described here comes from a study of Vδ1+ human thymocytes. Study conclusions and caveats: Bulk data may be misread because of unexpected Vdelta2 sequences. In the thymus, TRG and TRD repertoires looked highly polyclonal with Gaussian CDR3 lengths. Despite high sort purity, about a fifth of thymic T cell receptor delta sequences were Vdelta2.

In regard to this clone: Antigen: not known.

In germline, CDR1 is VTNTFY, CDR2 YDVSTARD (reference sequence). The J segment lost 2 bases and the V segment lost 1 base, leaving 8 bases of the junction unmatched. The CDR3 runs to 15 residues. Alphabeta T cells were depleted, then CD3+ Vdelta1+ Vdelta2- thymocytes were FACS-sorted. The template was reverse-transcribed extracted RNA. CDR3 amplicons came from multiplex PCR with pooled V-gene forward and constant-region reverse primers. TCRdb applied CATT to the multiplex PCR reads for clone calling. The sample lists over 25,000 gamma-chain clones, more than 15% seen once, with 1.8% in the top ten. Sequencing was performed on Vdelta1+ gamma-delta thymocytes from the thymus. Subset meaning: FACS-sorted CD3+ TCRalphabeta- TCRVdelta1+ TCRVdelta2- thymocytes. The TCR comes from a boy under two years old who had congenital heart surgery. This chain links TRGV3 with TRGJ1 or TRGJ2. CDR3 sequence: CATWDRRGHYYKKLF. DNA of the CDR3: TGTGCCACCTGGGACAGACGAGGCCATTATTATAAGAAACTCTTT.